These 24 T cell receptor beta chains were all obtained from the same sample, sequenced in a study of cytomegalovirus exposure and HLA in healthy donors. PCR amplification relied on 60 Vbeta primers (plus 13 Jbeta primers). Using immunoSEQ multiplex PCR, the repertoire was profiled, and TCRdb retains in-frame clones only, with some absent. The table has 100,000 to 120,000 clones, around 66% seen once. Sequencing was done on a sample of PBMCs. The receptors shown here come from a young man in good health and CMV-seropositive.

This clone came up once. The rearrangement joins TRBV28 to TRBJ1-2; 7 bases line up with TRBD1. This CDR3 has 16 amino acids. Germline CDR1 MDHEN, CDR2 SYDVKM. Trimming took 4 bases from V and 5 from J; bases not matched to a gene: 13. CDR3: CASSYPPGQDPYGYTF. CDR3 DNA sequence: TGTGCCAGCAGTTATCCCCCCGGACAGGACCCTTATGGCTACACCTTC.

CDR3: CASSYRGAYTEAFF. The CDR3 bases are TGTGCCAGTAGTTACAGGGGGGCGTACACTGAAGCTTTCTTT. V usage is TRBV19 and J usage is TRBJ1-1; 8 positions agree with TRBD1. CDR1 is LNHDA and CDR2 is SQIVND in the germline V gene (reference sequence). V shed 5 bases, J shed 3 bases, and the junction held 5 bases outside the gene matches. The CDR3 spans 14 residues.

The rearrangement uses TRBV20-1 and TRBJ2-7; D might be TRBD1 (5 bases). CDR1 and CDR2 from the germline V gene are DFQATT and SNEGSKA (reference sequence). CDR3 length: 11 amino acids. The germline V and J ends were trimmed by 5 bases and 7 bases, with 12 bases remaining between them. CDR3 sequence: CSASRVGEQYF. The CDR3 nucleotides are TGCAGTGCTTCCAGGGTAGGGGAGCAGTACTTC.

This clone has only a few counts. The chain employs TRBV11-2 and TRBJ1-6, with TRBD1 matching over 8 bases. The V gene's germline CDR1 is SGHAT and CDR2 FQNNGV. CDR3 length: 15 amino acids. The trim removed 5 bases at V and 10 bases at J, leaving 10 bases unmatched. CDR3 sequence: CASSPAATGVSPLHF. The CDR3, as DNA: TGTGCCAGCAGCCCCGCCGCGACAGGGGTCTCACCCCTCCACTTT.

The chain employs TRBV7-8 and TRBJ1-6; no reliable D call. V lost 3 bases and J 9 bases, leaving 12 bases between the germline ends. This CDR3 spans 14 amino acids. The germline V gene encodes CDR1 SGHVS and CDR2 FQNEAQ. The CDR3 nucleotides read TGTGCCAGCAGCTTGAGGGCAGAGCTTTCACCCCTCCACTTT. Its protein product is CASSLRAELSPLHF. Based on the CDR3 plus reference TRBV7-8 and TRBJ1-6, the full variable domain is GAGVSQSPRYKVAKRGQDVALRCDPISGHVSLFWYQQALGQGPEFLTYFQNEAQLDKSGLPSDRFFAERPEGSVSTLKIQRTQQEDSAVYLCASSLRAELSPLHFGNGTRLTVT.

The rearrangement links TRBV7-9 to TRBJ1-2; 8 bases map to TRBD1. The CDR3 runs 14 residues. V lost 5 bases and J lost 4; bases outside the gene matches: 6. The germline gives CDR1 SEHNR, CDR2 FQNEAQ (reference sequence). CDR3 nucleotide sequence: TGTGCCAGCAGCCAAGGACAGGGAGGCTATGGCTACACCTTC. This gives the protein CASSQGQGGYGYTF.

V is TRBV5-1 and J is TRBJ2-6; weak D call: TRBD1 (6 bases). V was shortened by 5 bases and J by 1 base, with 22 bases between the two germline ends. There are 19 residues in the CDR3. Germline loops: CDR1 SGHRS, CDR2 YFSETQ. This chain's CDR3 is CASRITGIGPTSGANVLTF. In DNA form, the CDR3 reads TGCGCCAGCAGGATTACAGGGATTGGGCCCACATCTGGGGCCAACGTCCTGACTTTC.

This chain links TRBV7-9 with TRBJ2-7; the D is unclear. This CDR3 is built from 13 residues. Deletions cut 4 bases from V and 1 base from J, with 8 bases between. Germline assignment: CDR1 SEHNR and CDR2 FQNEAQ (reference sequence). For the CDR3, the DNA is TGTGCCAGCAGCTCAACAATGTCCTACGAGCAGTACTTC. Its translation is CASSSTMSYEQYF.

The chain carries TRBV11-3 and TRBJ2-3, with 9 bases matching TRBD2. V lost 0 bases and J lost 3; bases outside the gene matches: 4. Germline V gene sequence: CDR1 SGHNT, CDR2 YENEEA. This CDR3 is 16 amino acids long. The CDR3 is CASSLDFAGGTDTQYF. The CDR3 DNA reads as TGTGCCAGCAGCTTAGATTTCGCGGGGGGGACAGATACGCAGTATTTT.

The chain has TRBV28 and TRBJ2-5; possible D gene TRBD2, 6 bases. CDR1 and CDR2 from the germline V gene are MDHEN and SYDVKM. This CDR3 spans 15 amino acids. Trimming shortened V by 7 bases and J by 1 base, and 16 bases separated the two germline ends. The CDR3 here is CASTRLGLVQETQYF. CDR3 DNA: TGTGCCAGCACCCGACTAGGTTTGGTCCAAGAGACCCAGTACTTC.

The chain uses TRBV5-4 and TRBJ2-5; 7 bases match TRBD2. Germline assignment: CDR1 SGHNT and CDR2 YYREEE (reference sequence). Germline trimming cut 5 bases from V and 2 bases from J; bases unmatched to any gene: 9. The CDR3 is 15 amino acids. For the CDR3, the DNA is TGTGCCAGCAGGTCCGGGGGTAGCGGGCAAGAGACCCAGTACTTC. Translated: CASRSGGSGQETQYF. Based on the CDR3 plus reference TRBV5-4 and TRBJ2-5, the full variable domain is ETGVTQSPTHLIKTRGQQVTLRCSSQSGHNTVSWYQQALGQGPQFIFQYYREEENGRGNFPPRFSGLQFPNYSSELNVNALELDDSALYLCASRSGGSGQETQYFGPGTRLLVL.

This clone appeared a few times. The chain has TRBV18 and TRBJ2-1, with 9 bases that match TRBD2. There are 17 residues in the CDR3. J gave up 8 bases and V 1 base, and 12 bases lay outside the gene matches. Germline CDR1 and CDR2: KGHSH and LQKENI. CDR3 loop: CASSPQTLAGKTDEQFF. The CDR3 DNA is TGTGCCAGCTCACCACAAACCCTAGCGGGGAAAACAGATGAGCAGTTCTTC.

A few counts support this clone. The chain couples TRBV2 to TRBJ2-1; D is undetermined. Germline CDR1 is SNHLY and CDR2 is FYNNEI. This CDR3 is built from 15 residues. V was shortened by 6 bases and J by 2 bases, with 14 bases between the two germline ends. The CDR3 spells CASSVLAVTYNEQFF. The CDR3 bases are TGTGCCAGCAGCGTACTGGCGGTGACCTACAATGAGCAGTTCTTC. Complete variable domain (other parts from reference TRBV2 and TRBJ2-1): EPEVTQTPSHQVTQMGQEVILRCVPISNHLYFYWYRQILGQKVEFLVSFYNNEISEKSEIFDDQFSVERPDGSNFTLKIRSTKLEDSAMYFCASSVLAVTYNEQFFGPGTRLTVL.

The chain combines TRBV13 with TRBJ2-3; TRBD2 aligns across 7 bases. The V gene's germline CDR1 is PRHDT and CDR2 FYEKMQ (reference sequence). The length of the CDR3 is 14 residues. J gave up 2 bases and V 3 bases, and 2 bases lay outside the gene matches. The CDR3 region has the DNA TGTGCCAGCAGCTTGGGGGGGTTCACAGATACGCAGTATTTT. Encoded protein: CASSLGGFTDTQYF.

The CDR3 DNA is TGTGCCAGCAGTTTATTTAAGAACACCGGGGAGCTGTTTTTT. Its protein product is CASSLFKNTGELFF. The rearrangement uses TRBV27 and TRBJ2-2; D is undetermined. Germline V lookup: CDR1 MNHEY, CDR2 SMNVEV (reference sequence). The V gene lost 1 base and the J gene lost 1 base, with 4 bases spanning the gap. This CDR3 is 14 amino acids long.

V gene TRBV5-1 combines with J gene TRBJ2-5; 8 bases agree with TRBD1. Germline trimming cut 1 base from V and 2 bases from J; bases unmatched to any gene: 4. Germline values: CDR1 SGHRS, CDR2 YFSETQ. This CDR3 is built from 15 residues. CDR3: CASSLRGTGQETQYF. The CDR3 DNA is TGCGCCAGCAGCTTGCGGGGGACAGGACAAGAGACCCAGTACTTC.

The V gene is TRBV7-2, the J gene TRBJ2-5; 13 nucleotides line up with TRBD2. The germline CDR1 and CDR2 sequences are SGHTA and FQGNSA. V lost 2 bases and J lost 7; bases outside the gene matches: 1. The CDR3 has 14 residues. CDR3 amino acids: CASSLTSGGGTQYF. The DNA for the CDR3 is TGTGCCAGCAGCTTAACTAGCGGGGGGGGGACCCAGTACTTC.

The chain links TRBV27 to TRBJ2-7; 8 bases match TRBD2. The V and J ends lost 7 bases and 3 bases, in that order; junction bases with no gene match: 8. CDR1 is MNHEY, CDR2 SMNVEV, per germline (reference sequence). CDR3 length equals 14 residues. The CDR3 loop reads CASTPGLGDYEQYF. CDR3 sequence (DNA): TGTGCCAGCACTCCGGGACTAGGTGACTACGAGCAGTACTTC.

The chain uses TRBV7-8 and TRBJ2-1; the match to TRBD2 covers 12 bases. J lost 2 bases, V lost 6 bases, and 8 bases had no gene match. Germline V gives CDR1 SGHVS, CDR2 FQNEAQ. This CDR3 has 17 amino acids. CDR3 loop: CASSLDASGGAYNEQFF. The DNA of the CDR3 is TGTGCCAGCAGTTTGGACGCTAGCGGGGGGGCCTACAATGAGCAGTTCTTC.

This clone appeared a few times. This sequence joins TRBV28 and TRBJ1-1; D remains ambiguous. In germline, CDR1 is MDHEN, CDR2 SYDVKM. This CDR3 has 14 amino acids. V lost 4 bases, J lost 3 bases, and 12 bases lay in between. The CDR3: CASSSYTGYTEAFF. As DNA, the CDR3 is TGTGCCAGCAGTTCGTACACGGGTTACACTGAAGCTTTCTTT.

The genes are TRBV28 and TRBJ1-4; 7 positions match TRBD1. There are 15 residues in the CDR3. From germline, CDR1 is MDHEN and CDR2 SYDVKM. The junction had 13 bases not matched to a gene; V was cut back by 7 bases and J by 8 bases. CDR3 sequence: CASIGWQGVWEKLFF. The CDR3 DNA sequence: TGTGCCAGCATAGGGTGGCAGGGGGTATGGGAAAAACTGTTTTTT.

Only a few counts were recorded for this clone. This chain links TRBV4-1 with TRBJ1-3; D is unclear. The CDR3 covers 14 residues. The V end was cut by 3 bases, the J end by 0 bases, with 6 bases between. Germline loops: CDR1 MGHRA, CDR2 YSYEKL. The CDR3 region has the DNA TGCGCCAGCAGCCAGCCGAGCTCTGGAAACACCATATATTTT. Translating gives CASSQPSSGNTIYF.

The CDR3 nucleotides read TGTGCCAGCTGCAGGGGGCCGAATGAGCAGTTCTTC. Encoded protein: CASCRGPNEQFF. The chain is built from TRBV2 and TRBJ2-1; the match to TRBD1 covers 8 bases. The CDR3 runs 12 residues. From germline, CDR1 is SNHLY and CDR2 FYNNEI. The ends lost 8 bases at V and 7 bases at J; junction bases unmatched: 4.

The rearrangement uses TRBV5-5 and TRBJ1-6; TRBD1 might be the D (5 bases). The CDR3 totals 16 residues. V lost 0 bases, J lost 13 bases, and 20 bases lay in between. CDR1 is SGHKS, CDR2 YYEKEE, per germline (reference sequence). The CDR3 is CASSLGGGAPSNPLHF. CDR3 coding DNA: TGTGCCAGCAGCTTGGGGGGGGGAGCCCCGAGTAATCCCCTCCACTTT.